This T cell receptor beta chain was sequenced during a study of tumor and adjacent non-tumor tissue in lung cancer. TCRbeta libraries were built with three rounds of nested PCR, modified from ARM-PCR. TCRdb re-analysed the multiplex PCR reads in MiXCR, keeping a single row per CDR3 protein. The sample holds 60,000 to 65,000 distinct CDR3 sequences, roughly 60% seen once. Details on this clonotype: Its cognate antigen is unknown.

No cell sorting was done before RNA was extracted from the tissue. Distant lung tissue was collected more than 3 cm away from the tumor edge. Broader study findings: Normal lung showed higher cumulative top 100 clone frequency than tumor.

The CDR3 loop spans 12 amino acids. Trimming shortened V by 3 bases and J by 5 bases, and 7 bases separated the two germline ends. The germline gives CDR1 MDHEN, CDR2 SYDVKM. The gene calls are TRBV28 and TRBJ2-5; no clear D gene. The TCR comes from a man between 65 and 85 years old with non-small cell lung cancer. The sample taken for sequencing was distant non-tumor lung tissue. CDR3 in DNA: TGTGCCAGCAGTTTTACTGGGGAGACCCAGTACTTC. The encoded protein is CASSFTGETQYF. Full variable domain (outside the CDR3, taken from reference TRBV28 and TRBJ2-5): DVKVTQSSRYLVKRTGEKVFLECVQDMDHENMFWYRQDPGLGLRLIYFSYDVKMKEKGDIPEGYSVSREKKERFSLILESASTNQTSMYLCASSFTGETQYFGPGTRLLVL.